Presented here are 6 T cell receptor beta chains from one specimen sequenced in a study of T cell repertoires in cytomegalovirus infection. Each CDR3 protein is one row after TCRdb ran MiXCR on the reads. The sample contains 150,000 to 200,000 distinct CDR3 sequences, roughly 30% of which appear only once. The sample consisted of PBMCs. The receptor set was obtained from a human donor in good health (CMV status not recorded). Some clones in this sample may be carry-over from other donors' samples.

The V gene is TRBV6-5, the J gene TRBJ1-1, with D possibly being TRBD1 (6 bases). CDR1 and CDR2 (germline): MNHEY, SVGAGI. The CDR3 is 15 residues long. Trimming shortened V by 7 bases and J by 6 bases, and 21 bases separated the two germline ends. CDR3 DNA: TGTGCCAGCAAAAAGGGAGGGGGAGTAGGGGCTGAAGCTTTCTTT. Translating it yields CASKKGGGVGAEAFF.

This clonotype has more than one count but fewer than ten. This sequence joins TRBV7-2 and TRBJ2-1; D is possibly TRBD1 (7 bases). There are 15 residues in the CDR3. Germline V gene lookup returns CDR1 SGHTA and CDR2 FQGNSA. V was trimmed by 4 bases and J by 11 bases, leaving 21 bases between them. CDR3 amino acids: CASSSPGGGAVKQFF. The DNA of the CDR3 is TGTGCCAGCAGCTCCCCCGGAGGGGGCGCGGTTAAGCAGTTCTTC.

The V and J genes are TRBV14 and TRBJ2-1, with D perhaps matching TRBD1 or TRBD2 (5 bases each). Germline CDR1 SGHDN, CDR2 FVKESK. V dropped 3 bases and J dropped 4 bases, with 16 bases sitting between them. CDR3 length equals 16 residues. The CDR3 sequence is CASSHIEGLSYNEQFF. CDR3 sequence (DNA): TGTGCCAGCAGCCATATTGAGGGGCTGTCATACAATGAGCAGTTCTTC.

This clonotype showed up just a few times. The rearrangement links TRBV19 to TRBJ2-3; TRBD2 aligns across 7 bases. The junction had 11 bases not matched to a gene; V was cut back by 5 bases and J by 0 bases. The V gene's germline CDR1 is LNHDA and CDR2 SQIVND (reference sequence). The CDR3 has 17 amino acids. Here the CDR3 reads CASSFSESGASTDTQYF. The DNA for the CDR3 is TGTGCCAGTAGTTTCTCAGAGAGCGGGGCCAGCACAGATACGCAGTATTTT.

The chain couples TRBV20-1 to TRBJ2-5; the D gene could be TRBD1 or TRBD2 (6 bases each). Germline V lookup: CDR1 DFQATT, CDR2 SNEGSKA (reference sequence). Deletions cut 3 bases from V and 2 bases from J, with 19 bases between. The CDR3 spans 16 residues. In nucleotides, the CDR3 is TGCAGTGCTAGGGTACTCGGGGGCCTAACTCAAGAGACCCAGTACTTC. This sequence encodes CSARVLGGLTQETQYF.

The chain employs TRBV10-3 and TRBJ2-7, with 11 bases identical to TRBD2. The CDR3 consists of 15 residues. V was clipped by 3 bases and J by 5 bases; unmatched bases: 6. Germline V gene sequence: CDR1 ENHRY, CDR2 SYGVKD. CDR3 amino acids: CAISDSTSGGDEQYF. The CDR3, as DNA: TGTGCCATCAGTGATTCCACTAGCGGGGGCGACGAGCAGTACTTC.